Below, 32 T cell receptor beta chains from the same sample are listed, as sequenced in a study of cytomegalovirus exposure and HLA in healthy donors. 13 Jbeta primers and 60 Vbeta primers were used for the PCR. Repertoires were generated with immunoSEQ multiplex PCR, while TCRdb's copy carries only in-frame clones and drops some. This table holds about 57,000 clones, about 81% found once. Sequenced input: PBMCs. All receptors come from a man aged 25 to 40 in good health and CMV-seropositive.

The rearrangement links TRBV19 to TRBJ1-2; 8 bases fit TRBD1. V trimming: 5 bases; J trimming: 8 bases; junction bases outside the gene matches: 16. Germline CDR1 is LNHDA and CDR2 is SQIVND (reference sequence). The CDR3 extends over 16 amino acids. CDR3 bases: TGTGCCAGTAGTTGGCAGGGGGCCACCTCTTCCAACGGCTACACCTTC. This codes for CASSWQGATSSNGYTF.

This clone has just a few counts. CDR3 region: CASSQVAGGHHYEQYF. CDR3 sequence (DNA): TGTGCCAGCAGCCAAGTAGCGGGGGGGCATCACTACGAGCAGTACTTC. This chain links TRBV14 with TRBJ2-7; 11 bases fit TRBD2. This CDR3 has 16 amino acids. Germline CDR1 SGHDN, CDR2 FVKESK. V trimming: 1 base; J trimming: 3 bases; junction bases outside the gene matches: 5.

The chain uses TRBV21-1 and TRBJ1-5; the listed D gene, TRBD1, was not tested against the DNA. TRBV21-1 is listed as a pseudogene. The CDR3 has 17 residues. The CDR3 nucleotides read TGTGCCAGCAGCCTCCGACAGGAATCCGGTAGCAATCAGCCCCAGCATTTT. Its protein product is CASSLRQESGSNQPQHF.

This clone was recorded once. This chain joins TRBV29-1 and TRBJ2-3; 8 positions match TRBD1. Per germline, CDR1 SQVTM and CDR2 ANQGSEA. The CDR3 loop spans 16 amino acids. Trimming cost V 8 bases and J 4 bases; bases outside gene matches: 17. CDR3 protein: CSIRWGSGGYADTQYF. The CDR3 DNA is TGCAGCATAAGATGGGGGTCAGGGGGCTATGCAGATACGCAGTATTTT.

This clone was observed a few times. The chain uses TRBV7-9 and TRBJ2-5; a possible D gene is TRBD1 (6 bases). V was clipped by 0 bases and J by 4 bases, with 12 bases between them. Germline V gene sequence: CDR1 SEHNR, CDR2 FQNEAQ (reference sequence). The CDR3 consists of 15 residues. The CDR3 loop is CASSLAQGTAETQYF. The CDR3 bases are TGTGCCAGCAGCTTAGCTCAGGGGACGGCAGAGACCCAGTACTTC.

This sequence joins TRBV5-1 and TRBJ1-1; a weak D match, TRBD1 (5 bases). Between the trimmed V and J ends, which lost 7 bases and 7 bases, there was a span of 23 bases. Germline V gives CDR1 SGHRS, CDR2 YFSETQ. The CDR3 extends over 15 amino acids. The CDR3 sequence is CASWKGPPGGFEAFF. The DNA for the CDR3 is TGCGCCAGCTGGAAGGGGCCCCCGGGCGGTTTTGAAGCTTTCTTT.

The gene calls are TRBV4-3 and TRBJ1-1, with D uncertain. The CDR3 is 15 amino acids. V was trimmed by 1 base and J by 0 bases, leaving 9 bases between them. Germline loops: CDR1 LGHNA, CDR2 YSLEER. Written as DNA, the CDR3 is TGCGCCAGCAGCCAAGCTTCAGGTTTGAACACTGAAGCTTTCTTT. Translating gives CASSQASGLNTEAFF.

The chain links TRBV28 to TRBJ2-7; 7 bases map to TRBD1. CDR1 is MDHEN, CDR2 SYDVKM, per germline. This CDR3 has 14 residues. The V gene end was trimmed by 3 bases and the J gene end by 4 bases; junction bases not matched to a gene: 6. CDR3: CASSLWGQSYEQYF. CDR3 DNA sequence: TGTGCCAGCAGTTTGTGGGGACAGTCTTACGAGCAGTACTTC.

CDR3 in amino acids: CASSPTGYGYTF. CDR3 coding DNA: TGCGCCAGCAGCCCGACAGGGTATGGCTACACCTTC. The V and J genes are TRBV5-1 and TRBJ1-2, with 7 bases aligning to TRBD1. Germline lookup yields CDR1 SGHRS and CDR2 YFSETQ. V dropped 4 bases and J dropped 5; count of bases not matched to a gene: 2. The CDR3 is made up of 12 amino acids.

This clone was detected once. The V call is TRBV28, the J call TRBJ2-7; tentatively, D is TRBD1 (6 bases). Looked up from germline, CDR1 is MDHEN and CDR2 is SYDVKM. V lost 2 bases and J lost 4, with 15 bases in between. The CDR3 is 15 amino acids. CDR3 sequence (DNA): TGTGCCAGCAGTTTACGTCCCGGGACAAATTACGAGCAGTACTTC. It is translated as CASSLRPGTNYEQYF.

V gene TRBV12-2 combines with J gene TRBJ1-2; the D call TRBD1 from the table was never checked on the DNA. TRBV12-2 is deemed a pseudogene. CDR3 length equals 15 residues. The CDR3 nucleotides are TGTGCAAGTCGCTCGACGACAGGGCTTATGTATGGCTACACCTTC. This gives the protein CASRSTTGLMYGYTF.

The genes are TRBV4-1 and TRBJ2-1, with D perhaps matching TRBD2 (6 bases). V was pared by 0 bases and J by 16 bases, with 16 bases between. Germline V gene data show CDR1 as MGHRA and CDR2 as YSYEKL. The CDR3 loop spans 13 amino acids. The chain's CDR3 is CASSQDQETRIFF. CDR3 nucleotides: TGCGCCAGCAGCCAAGATCAGGAGACTAGGATCTTCTTC.

This chain joins TRBV15 and TRBJ2-6; TRBD1 agrees at 8 bases. Germline-derived CDR1 and CDR2 are LNHNV and YYDKDF (reference sequence). The CDR3 sequence is 17 residues long. Trimming removed 3 bases from V and 0 bases from J; junction bases left unmatched: 4. CDR3 protein: CATSSGQGNSGANVLTF. The CDR3, as DNA: TGTGCCACCAGCAGCGGACAGGGAAACTCTGGGGCCAACGTCCTGACTTTC.

V gene TRBV19 combines with J gene TRBJ1-2; no definite D call. CDR3 length equals 14 residues. Deletions cut 3 bases from V and 0 bases from J, with 8 bases between. Germline V gives CDR1 LNHDA, CDR2 SQIVND (reference sequence). The CDR3 loop reads CASSMGRSNYGYTF. The CDR3 coding sequence is TGTGCCAGTAGTATGGGCAGGTCTAACTATGGCTACACCTTC.

The rearrangement joins TRBV4-2 to TRBJ1-2; no reliable D call. CDR3 length: 12 amino acids. V lost 4 bases and J 8 bases, leaving 11 bases between the germline ends. Germline lookup yields CDR1 LGHNA and CDR2 YNFKEQ. The CDR3 nucleotides are TGTGCCAGCAGCCTTCAGGCTCACGGCTACACCTTC. The encoded protein is CASSLQAHGYTF.

The V call is TRBV5-6, the J call TRBJ1-3; D remains ambiguous. The germline gives CDR1 SGHDT, CDR2 YYEEEE. CDR3 length: 15 residues. V dropped 4 bases and J dropped 0 bases, with 11 bases sitting between them. The CDR3 loop reads CASSRGVLSGNTIYF. In DNA, the CDR3 is TGTGCCAGCAGCAGAGGTGTCCTCTCTGGAAACACCATATATTTT.

This clone was recorded only once. The chain uses TRBV6-4 and TRBJ2-7; 10 positions agree with TRBD1. The CDR3 totals 16 residues. Germline V lookup: CDR1 MRHNA, CDR2 SNTAGT. Losses at the gene ends were 9 bases for V and 6 bases for J; bases not matched to a gene: 17. The CDR3 region is CASSSTPGQGSGEQYF. The CDR3 bases are TGTGCCAGTAGTTCAACACCGGGACAGGGGTCTGGCGAGCAGTACTTC.

The chain combines TRBV9 with TRBJ1-2; no clear D gene. V shed 0 bases and J shed 8 bases, with 14 bases lying between them. Per germline, CDR1 SGDLS and CDR2 YYNGEE. CDR3 length equals 14 residues. CDR3 sequence reads: CASSVEYPAEGYTF. CDR3 bases: TGTGCCAGCAGCGTAGAGTATCCTGCGGAAGGCTACACCTTC.

This chain connects TRBV6-5 to TRBJ1-2; weak D call: TRBD1 (6 bases). The CDR3 loop spans 12 amino acids. The V gene lost 7 bases and the J gene lost 8 bases, with 14 bases spanning the gap. The germline gives CDR1 MNHEY, CDR2 SVGAGI. CDR3 bases: TGTGCCAGCACCGGGACAAGTCAAGGCTACACCTTC. Protein sequence: CASTGTSQGYTF.

This chain connects TRBV7-2 to TRBJ2-1, with D possibly being TRBD2 (7 bases). Between the trimmed V and J ends, which lost 1 base and 5 bases, there was a span of 12 bases. Germline V gene data show CDR1 as SGHTA and CDR2 as FQGNSA. The length of the CDR3 is 15 residues. CDR3: CASSLVGGADNEQFF. CDR3 sequence (DNA): TGTGCCAGCAGCTTAGTGGGGGGGGCGGACAATGAGCAGTTCTTC.

The rearrangement joins TRBV7-2 to TRBJ1-4; D not certain. Germline CDR1 reads SGHTA; CDR2 reads FQGNSA. The CDR3 covers 15 residues. V shed 0 bases and J shed 0 bases, with 5 bases lying between them. CDR3 sequence reads: CASSLAPTTNEKLFF. CDR3 DNA: TGTGCCAGCAGCTTAGCTCCCACAACTAATGAAAAACTGTTTTTT.

Remarks on this clone: Other DNA sequences in this sample translate to the same CDR3. The chain uses TRBV19 and TRBJ1-5; D is uncertain. The CDR3 has 13 amino acids. The V gene's germline CDR1 is LNHDA and CDR2 SQIVND (reference sequence). V was cut by 3 bases and J by 4 bases, with 7 bases left in between. The CDR3 here is CASSISGNQPQHF. The CDR3 DNA follows: TGTGCCAGTAGTATTTCGGGGAATCAGCCCCAGCATTTT.

The genes are TRBV29-1 and TRBJ1-1, with 7 bases matching TRBD1. This CDR3 has 12 amino acids. Germline-derived CDR1 and CDR2 are SQVTM and ANQGSEA. V was pared by 6 bases and J by 4 bases, with 5 bases of the junction left unmatched. CDR3 DNA: TGCAGCGTGTACAGGGGTGGCACTGAAGCTTTCTTT. Its translation is CSVYRGGTEAFF.

A single count supports this clone. This chain connects TRBV7-6 to TRBJ2-5; the D gene is possibly TRBD1 (7 bases). Germline assignment: CDR1 SGHVS and CDR2 FNYEAQ. V was trimmed by 5 bases and J by 5 bases, leaving 18 bases between them. The CDR3 has 15 amino acids. CDR3 in amino acids: CASSTRQGGGETQYF. CDR3 bases: TGTGCCAGCAGCACGCGACAGGGAGGAGGGGAGACCCAGTACTTC.

This clone was recorded only once. The chain is built from TRBV11-2 and TRBJ2-7, with a tentative D call TRBD2 (5 bases). V lost 2 bases and J lost 2, with 13 bases in between. Germline CDR1 and CDR2: SGHAT and FQNNGV. The CDR3 loop spans 15 amino acids. For the CDR3, the DNA is TGTGCCAGCAGCTTAATAACGGGAAGAACCTACGAGCAGTACTTC. Protein sequence: CASSLITGRTYEQYF.

The chain recombines TRBV2 with TRBJ2-5, with 11 bases lining up with TRBD2. V dropped 4 bases and J dropped 2; count of bases not matched to a gene: 6. Germline V CDR1 and CDR2: SNHLY, FYNNEI. The CDR3 consists of 16 residues. CDR3 sequence (DNA): TGTGCCAGCAGTGCGGCCTTAGCGGGGGGGCAAGAGACCCAGTACTTC. Its protein product is CASSAALAGGQETQYF.

This chain links TRBV7-8 with TRBJ2-2; 16 bases fit TRBD2. The ends lost 5 bases at V and 4 bases at J; junction bases unmatched: 13. The CDR3 is made up of 20 amino acids. Per germline, CDR1 SGHVS and CDR2 FQNEAQ. The CDR3 coding sequence is TGTGCCAGCAGCAAAGATCCGGGACTAGCGGGGGGGCCGAGCACCGGGGAGCTGTTTTTT. This gives the protein CASSKDPGLAGGPSTGELFF.

The J gene is TRBJ2-1, the V gene TRBV10-3; D may be TRBD1 (6 bases). This CDR3 spans 15 amino acids. V was shortened by 7 bases and J by 1 base, with 14 bases between the two germline ends. The germline V gene encodes CDR1 ENHRY and CDR2 SYGVKD. The DNA for the CDR3 is TGTGCCATCACTCCACGGGACACTTCCTACAATGAGCAGTTCTTC. This encodes CAITPRDTSYNEQFF.

The rearrangement joins TRBV6-5 to TRBJ1-4; the D is unclear. Germline CDR1 is MNHEY and CDR2 is SVGAGI. This CDR3 comprises 14 residues. V was clipped by 6 bases and J by 0 bases, with 8 bases between them. For the CDR3, the DNA is TGTGCCAGCAGCGACGGGGCAACTAATGAAAAACTGTTTTTT. This sequence encodes CASSDGATNEKLFF.

V is TRBV28 and J is TRBJ1-4; TRBD1 matches at 11 bases. Per germline, CDR1 MDHEN and CDR2 SYDVKM. The CDR3 covers 18 residues. Trimming took 3 bases from V and 4 from J; bases not matched to a gene: 10. CDR3 sequence reads: CASSFTGQGALVNEKLFF. DNA for the CDR3: TGTGCCAGCAGTTTTACAGGACAGGGGGCTCTCGTTAATGAAAAACTGTTTTTT.

V and J are TRBV11-2 and TRBJ1-4; the D is unclear. The CDR3 has 13 amino acids. Germline V lookup: CDR1 SGHAT, CDR2 FQNNGV. Trimming pared 5 bases from V and 8 bases from J, leaving 12 bases between. The CDR3 is CASSPGGGEKLFF. CDR3 nucleotide sequence: TGTGCCAGCAGCCCTGGAGGTGGGGAAAAACTGTTTTTT.

The chain recombines TRBV11-3 with TRBJ2-3, with TRBD1 matching 9 bases. CDR3 length: 16 amino acids. V dropped 4 bases and J dropped 2; count of bases not matched to a gene: 7. The V gene's germline CDR1 is SGHNT and CDR2 YENEEA. CDR3 in DNA: TGTGCCAGCAGCTCTGGGACAGGGTTCTTCACAGATACGCAGTATTTT. Amino acid sequence: CASSSGTGFFTDTQYF.